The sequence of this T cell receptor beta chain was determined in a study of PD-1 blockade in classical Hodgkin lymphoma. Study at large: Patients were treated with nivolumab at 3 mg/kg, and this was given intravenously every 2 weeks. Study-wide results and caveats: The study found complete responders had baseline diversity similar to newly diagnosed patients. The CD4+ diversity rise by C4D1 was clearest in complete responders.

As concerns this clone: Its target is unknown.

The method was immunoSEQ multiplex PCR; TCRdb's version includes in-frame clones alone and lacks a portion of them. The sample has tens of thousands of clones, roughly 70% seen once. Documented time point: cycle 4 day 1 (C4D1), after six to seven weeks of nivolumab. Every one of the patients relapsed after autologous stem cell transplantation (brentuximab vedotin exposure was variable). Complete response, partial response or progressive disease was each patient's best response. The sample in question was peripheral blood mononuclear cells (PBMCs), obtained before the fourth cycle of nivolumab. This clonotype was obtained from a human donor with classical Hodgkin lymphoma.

In nucleotides, the CDR3 is TGTGCCAGCAGTTTCGTAAGCAGCAGGAAGGTTTACTATGGCTACACCTTC. Translated, it gives CASSFVSSRKVYYGYTF. The V and J genes are TRBV27 and TRBJ1-2; the D is unclear. In germline, CDR1 is MNHEY, CDR2 SMNVEV (reference sequence). Trimming stripped 3 bases from V and 3 bases from J, with 20 bases between. The CDR3 has 17 amino acids.